Presented here are 10 T cell receptor beta chains from one specimen sequenced in a study of blood T cell repertoires in COVID-19. Sequenced by immunoSEQ multiplex PCR; TCRdb stores in-frame clones only, minus some. The sample records 150,000 to 200,000 clones, around four fifths being singletons. Source material: peripheral blood. The receptors were sampled from a man between 70 and 80 years old with acute or convalescent COVID-19.

This clone is a singleton in its sample. The rearrangement uses TRBV10-3 and TRBJ1-2; TRBD1 aligns across 11 bases. The V gene end was trimmed by 4 bases and the J gene end by 2 bases; junction bases not matched to a gene: 3. The CDR3 length is 15 residues. CDR1 ENHRY and CDR2 SYGVKD come from the germline V gene. The CDR3 here is CAISGGQGVNYGYTF. CDR3 bases: TGTGCCATCAGTGGGGGACAGGGGGTGAACTATGGCTACACCTTC.

This clone was seen just once. The V call is TRBV11-2, the J call TRBJ2-1; tentative D call: TRBD2 (6 bases). Trimming left V 1 base short and J 6 bases short, with 10 bases between. Looked up from germline, CDR1 is SGHAT and CDR2 is FQNNGV. CDR3 length: 14 residues. This CDR3 is CASSLGGAVNEQFF. The CDR3 DNA is TGTGCCAGCAGCTTAGGCGGGGCCGTCAATGAGCAGTTCTTC. The full variable domain, rest sourced from reference TRBV11-2 and TRBJ2-1, is EAGVAQSPRYKIIEKRQSVAFWCNPISGHATLYWYQQILGQGPKLLIQFQNNGVVDDSQLPKDRFSAERLKGVDSTLKIQPAKLEDSAVYLCASSLGGAVNEQFFGPGTRLTVL.

This clone was seen once. The chain carries TRBV28 and TRBJ2-7; D gene unclear. Germline loops: CDR1 MDHEN, CDR2 SYDVKM. The CDR3 sequence is 11 residues long. The germline V and J ends were trimmed by 7 bases and 1 base, with 5 bases remaining between them. The CDR3 here is CASTRSYEQYF. The CDR3 coding sequence is TGTGCCAGCACGAGGTCCTACGAGCAGTACTTC.

The gene calls are TRBV11-2 and TRBJ2-3; the match to TRBD2 covers 8 bases. Germline CDR1 reads SGHAT; CDR2 reads FQNNGV. J lost 3 bases, V lost 1 base, and 3 bases had no gene match. The CDR3 sequence is 15 residues long. Here the CDR3 DNA reads TGTGCCAGCAGCTTAGGCGGGGGGCGTACAGATACGCAGTATTTT. Amino acids: CASSLGGGRTDTQYF.

V gene TRBV5-7 combines with J gene TRBJ2-7; 10 bases agree with TRBD1. TRBV5-7 is recorded as an ORF, its role being uncertain. This CDR3 contains 14 residues. The ends lost 4 bases at V and 4 bases at J; junction bases unmatched: 5. The CDR3: CASSDKDRGYEQYF. The CDR3 DNA reads as TGTGCCAGCAGCGATAAGGACAGGGGGTACGAGCAGTACTTC.

V gene TRBV6-9 combines with J gene TRBJ1-5; a possible D gene is TRBD1 (5 bases). V was cut by 6 bases and J by 2 bases, with 14 bases left in between. CDR1 and CDR2 from the germline V gene are MNHGY and SVAAGI. There are 15 residues in the CDR3. CDR3 region: CASRGRQLGNQPQHF. In DNA, the CDR3 is TGTGCCAGCAGGGGAAGACAGCTGGGCAATCAGCCCCAGCATTTT.

The V gene is TRBV4-2, the J gene TRBJ1-3; 8 bases line up with TRBD1. The V gene end was trimmed by 1 base and the J gene end by 0 bases; junction bases not matched to a gene: 2. Germline V lookup: CDR1 LGHNA, CDR2 YNFKEQ. The CDR3 is 16 amino acids. CDR3: CASSQVQGASGNTIYF. CDR3 nucleotide sequence: TGTGCCAGCAGCCAAGTGCAGGGGGCCTCTGGAAACACCATATATTTT.

CDR3 sequence reads: CASSQGVAGENQPQHF. The CDR3 DNA follows: TGCGCCAGCAGCCAAGGAGTTGCAGGCGAGAATCAGCCCCAGCATTTT. The chain has TRBV4-1 and TRBJ1-5; no definite D call. Germline V CDR1 and CDR2: MGHRA, YSYEKL. V was shortened by 1 base and J by 4 bases, with 14 bases between the two germline ends. The CDR3 length is 16 residues.

This chain uses TRBV7-9 with TRBJ1-2, with 10 positions matching TRBD1. In germline, CDR1 is SEHNR, CDR2 FQNEAQ (reference sequence). Trimming took 8 bases from V and 8 from J; bases not matched to a gene: 17. This CDR3 comprises 16 residues. CDR3 loop: CASASIPGQGRSGYTF. The CDR3, as DNA: TGTGCCAGCGCCTCAATACCGGGACAGGGGAGAAGCGGCTACACCTTC. Full variable domain (rest looked up from reference TRBV7-9 and TRBJ1-2): DTGVSQNPRHKITKRGQNVTFRCDPISEHNRLYWYRQTLGQGPEFLTYFQNEAQLEKSRLLSDRFSAERPKGSFSTLEIQRTEQGDSAMYLCASASIPGQGRSGYTFGSGTRLTVV.

This clone was counted a single time. The V call is TRBV19, the J call TRBJ1-1; TRBD1 matches 7 bases. Trimming at V came to 3 bases and at J to 11 bases, leaving 12 bases not matched to a gene. The germline CDR1 and CDR2 sequences are LNHDA and SQIVND (reference sequence). The CDR3 is 14 amino acids. The CDR3 is CASSILQQGKPAFF. The DNA for the CDR3 is TGTGCCAGTAGTATCCTCCAACAGGGGAAGCCTGCTTTCTTT.